This TCR beta chain was sequenced during a study of blood T cell repertoires in COVID-19. V gave up 6 bases and J gave up 8 bases; unmatched junction bases: 15. CDR3 size: 16 residues. Germline CDR1 and CDR2: SQVTM and ANQGSEA. Per the original data handling: Estimated nucleated cell counts came from reference gene primer amplification. Clones were read by immunoSEQ multiplex PCR, and TCRdb kept only the in-frame ones, dropping some. V and J calls and clone size are copied from that table; D and trimming were computed from the DNA. This repertoire shows approximately 180,000 clones, 75% to 95% found once; its top ten account for 0.45% to 0.65%.

The gene calls are TRBV29-1 and TRBJ2-1, with 11 bases matching TRBD2. The specimen was peripheral blood. This clonotype was obtained from a man aged 50 or older with acute or convalescent COVID-19. In DNA form, the CDR3 reads TGCAGCGTCAGACAACTAGCGGGGGCCCAGGGAGATGAGCAGTTCTTC. Its translation: CSVRQLAGAQGDEQFF.